Below are 20 T cell receptor beta chains sequenced from a single sample in a study of regulatory dendritic cells for organ transplantation. The assay was immunoSEQ multiplex PCR, and TCRdb's table has in-frame clones only and misses some. The top ten clones hold about 3% of a sample with roughly 20,000 clones, 65% to 80% of them seen once. These receptors have no known antigen. CFSE-labeled sorted T cells met regulatory or mature dendritic cells for 5 days. The sample was memory CD4+ T cells from blood cultured with regulatory dendritic cells. Documented subset: CD45RO+ memory T cells. The receptors stem from a human donor in good health.

The J gene is TRBJ1-5, the V gene TRBV2; the match to TRBD1 covers 8 bases. There are 15 residues in the CDR3. Looked up from germline, CDR1 is SNHLY and CDR2 is FYNNEI. V was pared by 4 bases and J by 4 bases, with 6 bases of the junction left unmatched. The CDR3 nucleotides are TGTGCCAGCAGTGGTACAGGGGGGAAGAATCAGCCCCAGCATTTT. Translating gives CASSGTGGKNQPQHF. The complete variable domain, with remaining parts taken from reference TRBV2 and TRBJ1-5, reads EPEVTQTPSHQVTQMGQEVILRCVPISNHLYFYWYRQILGQKVEFLVSFYNNEISEKSEIFDDQFSVERPDGSNFTLKIRSTKLEDSAMYFCASSGTGGKNQPQHFGDGTRLSIL.

The chain employs TRBV19 and TRBJ1-5; D perhaps matches TRBD1 (5 bases). Deletions cut 6 bases from V and 2 bases from J, with 17 bases between. From germline, CDR1 is LNHDA and CDR2 SQIVND (reference sequence). The CDR3 is 16 residues long. CDR3 residues: CASSLRGAWGNQPQHF. In DNA form, the CDR3 reads TGTGCCAGTAGCCTGAGAGGGGCGTGGGGCAATCAGCCCCAGCATTTT.

The chain uses TRBV27 and TRBJ1-6; no firm D call. CDR3 length: 18 residues. CDR1 is MNHEY and CDR2 is SMNVEV in the germline V gene (reference sequence). Trimming shortened V by 2 bases and J by 1 base, and 15 bases separated the two germline ends. The chain's CDR3 is CASSLNSPHRSYNSPLHF. The CDR3 DNA reads TGTGCCAGCAGTTTAAATTCCCCTCACAGATCCTATAATTCACCCCTCCACTTT.

J is TRBJ2-5 and V is TRBV28; 8 bases line up with TRBD2. This CDR3 contains 14 residues. CDR1 is MDHEN and CDR2 is SYDVKM in the germline V gene. The ends lost 5 bases at V and 5 bases at J; junction bases unmatched: 7. DNA for the CDR3: TGTGCCAGCAGTCCGACCCGGGGGGGGGAGACCCAGTACTTC. It yields the protein CASSPTRGGETQYF.

This chain uses TRBV6-5 with TRBJ2-2, with D possibly TRBD1 on 5 matching bases. Germline values: CDR1 MNHEY, CDR2 SVGAGI. Deletions cut 7 bases from V and 0 bases from J, with 9 bases between. This CDR3 has 14 amino acids. CDR3 sequence: CASMVGPNTGELFF. The CDR3 DNA reads as TGTGCCAGCATGGTGGGGCCGAACACCGGGGAGCTGTTTTTT.

The chain joins TRBV20-1 to TRBJ1-2; TRBD1 matches 12 bases. Germline V gene lookup returns CDR1 DFQATT and CDR2 SNEGSKA (reference sequence). The CDR3 has 11 amino acids. Trimming cost V 6 bases and J 14 bases; bases outside gene matches: 7. The CDR3 protein is CSARGTGGITF. The DNA of the CDR3 is TGCAGTGCCCGGGGGACAGGGGGCATTACCTTC.

The chain recombines TRBV4-2 with TRBJ2-7; 9 nucleotides agree with TRBD2. Germline loops: CDR1 LGHNA, CDR2 YNFKEQ. The CDR3 loop spans 16 amino acids. Unmatched junction bases numbered 5, after V lost 0 bases and J lost 2 bases. CDR3 loop: CASSQDVASGAYEQYF. The CDR3 nucleotides are TGTGCCAGCAGCCAAGACGTGGCTAGCGGGGCCTACGAGCAGTACTTC.

The V call is TRBV27, the J call TRBJ2-7; D could derive from TRBD1 or TRBD2 (5 bases each). This CDR3 contains 12 residues. Looked up from germline, CDR1 is MNHEY and CDR2 is SMNVEV (reference sequence). V shed 8 bases and J shed 5 bases, with 13 bases lying between them. Here the CDR3 reads CASGGRRNEQYF. CDR3 coding DNA: TGTGCCAGCGGGGGACGTCGGAACGAGCAGTACTTC.

This chain joins TRBV7-2 and TRBJ2-7, with D unclear. V was trimmed by 3 bases and J by 9 bases, leaving 15 bases between them. Germline CDR1 SGHTA, CDR2 FQGNSA. The CDR3 sequence is 13 residues long. CDR3 loop: CASSLQIIEAQYF. CDR3 nucleotide sequence: TGTGCCAGCAGCTTGCAGATTATTGAGGCGCAGTACTTC.

V gene TRBV29-1 combines with J gene TRBJ2-2; D possibly corresponds to TRBD1 (5 bases). Per the germline V gene, CDR1 is SQVTM and CDR2 is ANQGSEA. The CDR3 has 14 residues. Trimming removed 7 bases at V and 0 bases at J, with 12 bases between. The CDR3 sequence: CSAPQGSNTGELFF. The CDR3 DNA reads as TGCAGCGCTCCGCAGGGTTCGAACACCGGGGAGCTGTTTTTT.

The CDR3 is CASSLTGTGELFF. CDR3 DNA: TGTGCCAGCAGCTTAACGGGCACCGGGGAGCTGTTTTTT. V usage is TRBV7-3 and J usage is TRBJ2-2; D is ambiguous. Trimming took 0 bases from V and 4 from J, leaving 3 bases between them. Per the germline V gene, CDR1 is SGHTA and CDR2 is FQGTGA. The CDR3 runs to 13 residues.

This chain links TRBV30 with TRBJ2-7; D is unresolved. This CDR3 is built from 13 residues. In germline, CDR1 is GTSNPN, CDR2 SVGIG (reference sequence). Trimming cost V 4 bases and J 3 bases, with 13 bases left between them. The CDR3 DNA reads as TGTGCCTGGAAAAGATTTCTTAACTACGAGCAGTACTTC. Protein: CAWKRFLNYEQYF.

For the CDR3, the DNA is TGTGCCTGGGCGACGGACACGGGAAACACCATATATTTT. Encoded protein: CAWATDTGNTIYF. This chain connects TRBV30 to TRBJ1-3; a possible D gene is TRBD1 (5 bases). CDR3 length equals 13 residues. Per germline, CDR1 GTSNPN and CDR2 SVGIG (reference sequence). The ends were cut back, 5 bases at V and 4 bases at J, with 12 bases in the middle. Combining the CDR3 with reference TRBV30 and TRBJ1-3 gives the whole variable domain SQTIHQWPATLVQPVGSPLSLECTVEGTSNPNLYWYRQAAGRGLQLLFYSVGIGQISSEVPQNLSASRPQDRQFILSSKKLLLSDSGFYLCAWATDTGNTIYFGEGSWLTVV.

The chain links TRBV6-4 to TRBJ2-3, with D uncertain. This CDR3 comprises 13 residues. Trimming cost V 2 bases and J 3 bases, with 6 bases left between them. Per the germline V gene, CDR1 is MRHNA and CDR2 is SNTAGT. The CDR3, as DNA: TGTGCCAGCAGTGACAAGGAAACAGATACGCAGTATTTT. Translated: CASSDKETDTQYF.

The chain employs TRBV6-5 and TRBJ1-6; no reliable D call. V was pared by 6 bases and J by 8 bases, with 11 bases between. Germline-derived CDR1 and CDR2 are MNHEY and SVGAGI. The CDR3 runs 13 residues. CDR3 in amino acids: CASRQSRDSPLHF. The CDR3 DNA reads as TGTGCCAGCAGACAGAGCCGAGATTCACCCCTCCACTTT.

The chain couples TRBV27 to TRBJ2-7; D may be TRBD2 (5 bases). The CDR3 length is 15 residues. V was pared by 6 bases and J by 1 base, with 16 bases between. Germline V lookup: CDR1 MNHEY, CDR2 SMNVEV (reference sequence). The CDR3, as DNA: TGTGCCAGCAGCTCCACAAGCGGTAATTCCTACGAGCAGTACTTC. Translating it yields CASSSTSGNSYEQYF.

The chain carries TRBV7-3 and TRBJ2-3, with 9 bases matching TRBD2. Per the germline V gene, CDR1 is SGHTA and CDR2 is FQGTGA. Trimming cost V 5 bases and J 4 bases; bases outside gene matches: 4. The CDR3 length is 14 residues. CDR3 residues: CASSPTSGADTQYF. For the CDR3, the DNA is TGTGCCAGCAGCCCGACTAGCGGCGCAGATACGCAGTATTTT. The whole variable domain, filled in from reference TRBV7-3 and TRBJ2-3, reads GAGVSQTPSNKVTEKGKYVELRCDPISGHTALYWYRQSLGQGPEFLIYFQGTGAADDSGLPNDRFFAVRPEGSVSTLKIQRTERGDSAVYLCASSPTSGADTQYFGPGTRLTVL.

The chain uses TRBV20-1 and TRBJ2-5; either TRBD1 or TRBD2 may supply D (5 bases each). Trimming removed 5 bases from V and 4 bases from J, with 8 bases in between. This CDR3 spans 11 amino acids. Germline V gene lookup returns CDR1 DFQATT and CDR2 SNEGSKA (reference sequence). Here the CDR3 reads CSAGGIETQYF. DNA of the CDR3: TGCAGTGCTGGGGGTATAGAGACCCAGTACTTC.

V is TRBV2 and J is TRBJ2-7; 7 positions agree with TRBD2. CDR3 length: 15 amino acids. The germline V gene encodes CDR1 SNHLY and CDR2 FYNNEI. V was clipped by 4 bases and J by 3 bases; unmatched bases: 9. The CDR3 region is CASSGRLAGLYEQYF. DNA of the CDR3: TGTGCCAGCAGTGGGCGACTAGCCGGCCTCTACGAGCAGTACTTC.

V usage is TRBV10-2 and J usage is TRBJ1-1; D not certain. Germline V gene lookup returns CDR1 WSHSY and CDR2 SAAADI. V was cut by 2 bases and J by 6 bases, with 13 bases left in between. The CDR3 totals 14 residues. CDR3 sequence reads: CASSETRSRPEAFF. The CDR3 nucleotides are TGCGCCAGCAGTGAGACGAGAAGTCGCCCTGAAGCTTTCTTT.